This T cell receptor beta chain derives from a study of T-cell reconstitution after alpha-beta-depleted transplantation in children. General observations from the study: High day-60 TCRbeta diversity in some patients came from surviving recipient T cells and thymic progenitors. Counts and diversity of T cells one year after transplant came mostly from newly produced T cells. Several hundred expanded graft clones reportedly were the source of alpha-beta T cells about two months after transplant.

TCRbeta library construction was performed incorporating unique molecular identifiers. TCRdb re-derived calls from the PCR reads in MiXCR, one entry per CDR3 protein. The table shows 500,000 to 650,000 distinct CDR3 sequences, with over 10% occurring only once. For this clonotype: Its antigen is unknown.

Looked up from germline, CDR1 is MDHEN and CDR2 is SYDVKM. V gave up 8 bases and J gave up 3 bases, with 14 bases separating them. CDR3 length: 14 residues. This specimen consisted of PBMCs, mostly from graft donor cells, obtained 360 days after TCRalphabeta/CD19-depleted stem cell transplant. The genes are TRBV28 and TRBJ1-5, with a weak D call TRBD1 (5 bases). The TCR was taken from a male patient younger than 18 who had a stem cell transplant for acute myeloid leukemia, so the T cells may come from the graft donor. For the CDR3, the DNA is TGTGCCAGCCAGGGACTTCCACTCAATCAGCCCCAGCATTTT. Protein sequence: CASQGLPLNQPQHF.